One and the same sample provided the 29 T cell receptor beta chains below, sequenced in a study of blood T cells in healthy people across ages. The authors ran a second PCR of 7 to 11 cycles using a sample-barcoded 5' primer and a J-beta primer mix. Each CDR3 protein gets one entry after TCRdb re-called the 5' RACE reads with MiXCR. The data hold 750,000 to 850,000 distinct CDR3 sequences, with 25% observed a single time. This sample was also put to use in a study of T cells of mothers and their children.

The sequencing input was blood. These receptors were obtained from a boy aged 10-17 years in good health.

V usage is TRBV3-1 and J usage is TRBJ2-5, with D uncertain. The last part of the DNA fits TRBJ2-7 better; the J call may be wrong. Germline V gives CDR1 LGHDT, CDR2 YNNKEL (reference sequence). The CDR3 consists of 14 residues. The CDR3 region is CASSQEANSYEQYF. The CDR3 DNA is TGTGCCAGCAGCCAAGAGGCCAATTCCTACGAGCAGTACTTC.

The genes are TRBV6-6 and TRBJ2-1; 8 bases align to TRBD2. This CDR3 spans 13 amino acids. V was clipped by 5 bases and J by 11 bases; unmatched bases: 8. The germline CDR1 and CDR2 sequences are MNHNY and SVGAGI (reference sequence). CDR3 nucleotides: TGTGCCAGCAGTAGTAGCGGGGCGCCGAAGCAGTTCTTC. Protein product: CASSSSGAPKQFF.

The rearrangement links TRBV6-6 to TRBJ2-7; tentatively, D is TRBD1 (5 bases). The germline V gene has CDR1 MNHNY and CDR2 SVGAGI (reference sequence). The CDR3 length is 14 residues. V lost 7 bases and J lost 6, with 19 bases in between. For the CDR3, the DNA is TGTGCCAGCACCCTCGCAGGGTTCCCCCCCGAGCAGTACTTC. Translation: CASTLAGFPPEQYF.

This clonotype was picked up one time. The V and J genes are TRBV7-8 and TRBJ2-1; D uncertain. Germline V CDR1 and CDR2: SGHVS, FQNEAQ. V was pared by 5 bases and J by 1 base, with 12 bases between. The CDR3 has 15 residues. CDR3 in DNA: TGTGCCAGCAGCGCAGAGCGAGGTTCCTACAATGAGCAGTTCTTC. Protein: CASSAERGSYNEQFF.

This clonotype showed up just a few times. The V gene is TRBV27, the J gene TRBJ1-6; D is possibly TRBD1 (6 bases). The CDR3 is made up of 15 amino acids. Per germline, CDR1 MNHEY and CDR2 SMNVEV (reference sequence). V gave up 2 bases and J gave up 10 bases, with 15 bases separating them. The CDR3 loop is CASSLGGAFWSPLHF. The DNA for the CDR3 is TGTGCCAGCAGTTTAGGGGGGGCATTCTGGTCACCCCTCCACTTT.

This chain uses TRBV6-5 with TRBJ2-2, with D possibly matching TRBD2 (5 bases). CDR1 is MNHEY, CDR2 SVGAGI, per germline. This CDR3 is 15 amino acids long. V lost 2 bases and J 5 bases, leaving 12 bases between the germline ends. CDR3 protein: CASSYLALETGELFF. Here the CDR3 DNA reads TGTGCCAGCAGTTACCTAGCCCTAGAGACCGGGGAGCTGTTTTTT.

CDR3 nucleotide sequence: TGCAGTGCTAGAGAGACAGGTCCACCACAAGACTACGAGCAGTACTTC. It encodes CSARETGPPQDYEQYF. This sequence joins TRBV20-1 and TRBJ2-5, with D tentatively TRBD1 (6 bases). The last part of the DNA fits TRBJ2-7 better; the J call may be wrong. Germline assignment: CDR1 DFQATT and CDR2 SNEGSKA (reference sequence). The CDR3 totals 16 residues.

The V call is TRBV15, the J call TRBJ2-7, with 9 bases matching TRBD1. The CDR3 is 15 amino acids. With V trimmed by 1 base and J by 3 bases, 4 bases remained unmatched. From germline, CDR1 is LNHNV and CDR2 YYDKDF (reference sequence). This CDR3 reads CATSRVTGGSYEQYF. The DNA for the CDR3 is TGTGCCACCAGCAGAGTCACAGGGGGCAGCTACGAGCAGTACTTC.

The V call is TRBV11-2, the J call TRBJ2-1; D ambiguous. The CDR3 covers 16 residues. Germline-derived CDR1 and CDR2 are SGHAT and FQNNGV. V lost 4 bases and J 3 bases, leaving 16 bases between the germline ends. Here the CDR3 reads CASSSISQILYNEQFF. CDR3 in DNA: TGTGCCAGCAGCTCAATATCACAGATACTCTACAATGAGCAGTTCTTC.

As for this clonotype: One end of the junction is discordant with germline, which a read error may explain. This chain links TRBV5-1 with TRBJ2-5; the D gene is possibly TRBD2 (6 bases). This CDR3 region has 11 residues. Per the germline V gene, CDR1 is SGHRS and CDR2 is YFSETQ. The CDR3 spells CVSSLAGTVLF. The CDR3 DNA sequence: TGCGTCAGCAGCTTGGCGGGAACGGTGCTCTTC.

Of note for this clonotype: One end of the junction fails to match germline, which may point to a read error. The rearrangement links TRBV6-5 to TRBJ2-3; TRBD1 matches 7 bases. Germline V gene sequence: CDR1 MNHEY, CDR2 SVGAGI. The CDR3 loop spans 15 amino acids. CDR3 DNA sequence: TGTGCCCGCAGTTACCTACCCACGGGGACAGATACGCGGTATTTT. It translates to CARSYLPTGTDTRYF.

The V gene is TRBV7-2, the J gene TRBJ1-4; D possibly corresponds to TRBD1 (5 bases). The CDR3 contains 15 residues. CDR1 is SGHTA and CDR2 is FQGNSA in the germline V gene. V was trimmed by 5 bases and J by 4 bases, leaving 14 bases between them. CDR3 sequence: CASSPSWGNNEKLFF. In DNA, the CDR3 is TGTGCCAGCAGCCCATCTTGGGGGAATAATGAAAAACTGTTTTTT. The full variable domain, with the rest looked up from reference TRBV7-2 and TRBJ1-4, is GAGVSQSPSNKVTEKGKDVELRCDPISGHTALYWYRQSLGQGLEFLIYFQGNSAPDKSGLPSDRFSAERTGGSVSTLTIQRTQQEDSAVYLCASSPSWGNNEKLFFGSGTQLSVL.

This clonotype was seen more than once but under ten times. The V gene is TRBV7-9, the J gene TRBJ2-5, with a weak D call TRBD2 (6 bases). Germline V gene lookup returns CDR1 SEHNR and CDR2 FQNEAQ (reference sequence). The CDR3 consists of 15 residues. V dropped 0 bases and J dropped 2 bases, with 10 bases sitting between them. CDR3 DNA sequence: TGTGCCAGCAGCTTAGCGTTCGGGGGACAAGAGACCCAGTACTTC. Protein product: CASSLAFGGQETQYF.

This clonotype has a handful of counts. One end of the junction does not line up with germline, which may come from a read error. V gene TRBV19 combines with J gene TRBJ2-1; the match to TRBD1 covers 8 bases. The germline V gene has CDR1 LNHDA and CDR2 SQIVND (reference sequence). CDR3 length: 13 residues. This CDR3 reads CASSGQGAGEQLF. The CDR3 bases are TGTGCCAGTAGTGGTCAGGGGGCTGGGGAGCAGCTCTTC.

There are a few counts of this clonotype. This chain links TRBV6-1 with TRBJ2-5; 9 nucleotides align to TRBD1. The CDR3 covers 15 residues. J gave up 5 bases and V 10 bases, and 14 bases lay outside the gene matches. Germline V gives CDR1 MNHNS, CDR2 SASEGT. CDR3 residues: CATPPDRGRLETQYF. The CDR3 nucleotides read TGTGCCACGCCCCCGGACAGGGGTCGTTTGGAGACCCAGTACTTC.

The table lists this clonotype with a few counts. The chain recombines TRBV9 with TRBJ1-1; 7 positions agree with TRBD1. The CDR3 has 14 amino acids. V trimming: 4 bases; J trimming: 6 bases; junction bases outside the gene matches: 9. CDR1 SGDLS and CDR2 YYNGEE come from the germline V gene. The CDR3 DNA reads as TGTGCCAGCAGCATGACAGGGTTGAGGGCTGAAGCTTTCTTT. Amino acid sequence: CASSMTGLRAEAFF.

In its sample, this clonotype was seen a few times. The chain couples TRBV27 to TRBJ1-4; TRBD1 is a possible D gene (6 bases). Trimming cost V 5 bases and J 0 bases, with 13 bases left between them. The CDR3 sequence is 16 residues long. CDR1 and CDR2 from the germline V gene are MNHEY and SMNVEV (reference sequence). The CDR3 is CASSPQGPATNEKLFF. In DNA, the CDR3 is TGTGCCAGCAGTCCCCAGGGGCCGGCAACTAATGAAAAACTGTTTTTT.

This chain connects TRBV7-9 to TRBJ2-7, with D tentatively TRBD2 (6 bases). CDR3 size: 16 residues. Trimming took off 4 bases at V and 5 bases at J, with 21 bases between the two ends. Germline values: CDR1 SEHNR, CDR2 FQNEAQ (reference sequence). The CDR3 nucleotides read TGTGCCAGCAGCTCGACCCTGAACGGGGGAATCCACGAGCAGTACTTC. Residues: CASSSTLNGGIHEQYF.

V gene TRBV28 combines with J gene TRBJ2-7, with 9 bases lining up with TRBD1. Trimming at V came to 5 bases and at J to 3 bases, leaving 11 bases not matched to a gene. CDR1 is MDHEN and CDR2 is SYDVKM in the germline V gene. The CDR3 sequence is 16 residues long. CDR3 amino acids: CASSSLRGTGLYEQYF. The CDR3 DNA follows: TGTGCCAGCAGTAGCCTCCGTGGGACAGGGCTCTACGAGCAGTACTTC.

J is TRBJ1-2 and V is TRBV7-9; D unclear. This CDR3 spans 13 amino acids. The V gene's germline CDR1 is SEHNR and CDR2 FQNEAQ (reference sequence). V was cut by 5 bases and J by 2 bases, with 9 bases left in between. CDR3 loop: CASSTTENYGYTF. CDR3 in DNA: TGTGCCAGCAGCACGACGGAAAACTATGGCTACACCTTC.

The rearrangement joins TRBV4-3 to TRBJ1-4; 10 nucleotides agree with TRBD1. This CDR3 has 16 amino acids. Germline trimming cut 0 bases from V and 7 bases from J; bases unmatched to any gene: 5. Germline lookup yields CDR1 LGHNA and CDR2 YSLEER. CDR3 DNA sequence: TGCGCCAGCAGCCAAGAATTGGGGACAGGGGTTGAAAAACTGTTTTTT. As protein: CASSQELGTGVEKLFF.

This clonotype was recorded a few times. The chain joins TRBV7-2 to TRBJ2-2; 7 nucleotides match TRBD1. This CDR3 spans 15 amino acids. V lost 7 bases and J lost 5; bases outside the gene matches: 10. Looked up from germline, CDR1 is SGHTA and CDR2 is FQGNSA. The CDR3 reads CASTRGTARTGELFF. Here the CDR3 DNA reads TGTGCCAGCACCCGAGGGACAGCGAGGACCGGGGAGCTGTTTTTT.

This clonotype was counted only a few times. The chain uses TRBV29-1 and TRBJ2-1, with unresolved D. The germline V gene encodes CDR1 SQVTM and CDR2 ANQGSEA. V gave up 4 bases and J gave up 9 bases, with 10 bases separating them. This CDR3 is 11 amino acids long. Here the CDR3 reads CSVVEATEQFF. The CDR3 DNA is TGCAGCGTTGTAGAAGCGACTGAGCAGTTCTTC.

The chain joins TRBV27 to TRBJ2-7; a possible D gene is TRBD1 (5 bases). V was shortened by 5 bases and J by 5 bases, with 13 bases between the two germline ends. CDR1 and CDR2 (germline): MNHEY, SMNVEV (reference sequence). This CDR3 contains 13 residues. In DNA form, the CDR3 reads TGTGCCAGCAGTCTCATCGACAGCCACGAGCAGTACTTC. It translates to CASSLIDSHEQYF.

The chain uses TRBV28 and TRBJ2-1, with TRBD2 matching over 10 bases. Trimming removed 7 bases from V and 4 bases from J; junction bases left unmatched: 4. Germline values: CDR1 MDHEN, CDR2 SYDVKM. This CDR3 is 14 amino acids long. CDR3 residues: CASKTAGGYNEQFF. The CDR3 DNA reads as TGTGCCAGCAAAACAGCGGGGGGGTACAATGAGCAGTTCTTC.

This clonotype was counted between two and nine times. This rearrangement joins TRBV4-3 to TRBJ2-5; the D gene is possibly TRBD1 (6 bases). The tail of the sequence fits TRBJ2-7 better, so the J call may be wrong. Germline V lookup: CDR1 LGHNA, CDR2 YSLEER. This CDR3 spans 15 amino acids. DNA for the CDR3: TGCGCCAGCAGCCAAGATGCGGACAGCTCCTACGAGCAGTACTTC. Translation gives CASSQDADSSYEQYF.

The chain combines TRBV29-1 with TRBJ2-1; 9 bases are a match to TRBD1. V trimming: 7 bases; J trimming: 6 bases; junction bases outside the gene matches: 4. CDR3 length: 12 residues. Germline CDR1 reads SQVTM; CDR2 reads ANQGSEA. CDR3: CSAKTGGNEQFF. As DNA, the CDR3 is TGCAGCGCAAAGACAGGGGGCAATGAGCAGTTCTTC.

The chain carries TRBV7-2 and TRBJ2-5, with 7 bases lining up with TRBD2. CDR1 and CDR2 (germline): SGHTA, FQGNSA. This CDR3 spans 15 amino acids. After removal of 1 base from V and 10 bases from J, the junction contained 12 bases not matched to a gene. Written as DNA, the CDR3 is TGTGCCAGCAGCTTAGTATGGGGGGGGATGAATAGCCAGTACTTC. Translation: CASSLVWGGMNSQYF.

This clonotype was counted a few times. V and J are TRBV20-1 and TRBJ2-5; a weak D match, TRBD2 (6 bases). The J call is doubtful: the DNA matches TRBJ2-1 better. Per germline, CDR1 DFQATT and CDR2 SNEGSKA (reference sequence). The CDR3 is made up of 17 amino acids. CDR3 protein: CSARGASEVSYYNEQFF. In DNA form, the CDR3 reads TGCAGTGCTAGAGGAGCTAGCGAGGTATCCTACTACAATGAGCAGTTCTTC.